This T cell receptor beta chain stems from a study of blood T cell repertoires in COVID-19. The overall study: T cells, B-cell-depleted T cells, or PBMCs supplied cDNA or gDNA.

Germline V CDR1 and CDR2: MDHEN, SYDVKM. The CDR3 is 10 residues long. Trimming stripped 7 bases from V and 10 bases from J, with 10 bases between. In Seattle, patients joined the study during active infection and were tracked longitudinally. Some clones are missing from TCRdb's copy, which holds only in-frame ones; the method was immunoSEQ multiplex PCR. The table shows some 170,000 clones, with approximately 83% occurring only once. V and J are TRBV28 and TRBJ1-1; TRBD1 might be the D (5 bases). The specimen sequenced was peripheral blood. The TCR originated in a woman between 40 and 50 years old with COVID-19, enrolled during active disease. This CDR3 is CASKSGGAFF. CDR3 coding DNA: TGTGCCAGCAAAAGCGGGGGAGCTTTCTTT.